The rows below give T cell receptor beta chains drawn from one sample of a study of blood T cells in healthy people across ages. MiXCR, run by TCRdb on the 5' RACE reads, gives a single entry per CDR3 protein. The sample holds some 900,000 distinct CDR3 sequences; about 30% are singletons and the top ten take 17%. Sequencing was done on a sample of blood. The source is an elderly woman in good health. CDR3s include the opening cysteine and the closing phenylalanine or tryptophan. The order of the fields is clone size, D gene, V gene, J gene, CDR3 DNA, CDR3 protein. A D gene is named only where the DNA matches it firmly. Expanded clones are given a class, and other clones once, few, many or no size at all.

.	TRBD1	TRBV11-2	TRBJ2-2	TGTGCCAGCAAGACAGGGGGTACCGGGGAGCGGTTTTTT	CASKTGGTGERFF
.	.	TRBV6-2/TRBV6-3	TRBJ1-2	TGTGCCAGCAGTTTCCTCGGACGCCTATCCCACTATGGCTACACCTTC	CASSFLGRLSHYGYTF
many	.	TRBV5-1	TRBJ2-3	TGCGCCAGCAGCGTTTTGACAGGCGCCAGCACAGATACGCAGTATTTT	CASSVLTGASTDTQYF
.	.	TRBV6-2/TRBV6-3	TRBJ2-7	TGTGCCAACAGTTACCGGGGATCCTACGAGCAGTACTTC	CANSYRGSYEQYF
.	.	TRBV21-1	TRBJ2-7	TGTGCCAGCAGCAAAGTTGACAGGGGTGTTTTCTACGAGCAGTACTTC	CASSKVDRGVFYEQYF
many	TRBD1	TRBV10-3	TRBJ1-2	TGTGCCATCAGTGGACAGGGCGATGGCTACACCTTC	CAISGQGDGYTF
many	TRBD1	TRBV7-2	TRBJ1-5	TGTGCCAGCAGCCCGGACAGGAATAGCAATCAGCCCCAGCATTTT	CASSPDRNSNQPQHF
.	TRBD2	TRBV30	TRBJ2-7	TGTGCCTGGCTTAATACCGGGACTAGCGGGGGCCATACCTACGAGCAGTACTTC	CAWLNTGTSGGHTYEQYF
many	.	TRBV27	TRBJ2-7	TGTGCCAGCAGTTCAGTCTACCTCCAGGACTACGAGCAGTACTTC	CASSSVYLQDYEQYF
many	.	TRBV20-1	TRBJ2-1	TGCAGTGCTCGACCGTGGGGCGGGGGCCCCAATGAGCAGTTCTTC	CSARPWGGGPNEQFF
many	.	TRBV3-1	TRBJ2-1	TGTGCCAGCAGCCAAGATCTAAGTGAGCAGTTCTTC	CASSQDLSEQFF
many	.	TRBV7-2	TRBJ2-5	TGTGCCAGCAGCTTAGGGAGTGGTTTCGAGACCCAGTACTTC	CASSLGSGFETQYF
.	.	TRBV24-1	TRBJ2-5	TGTGCCACCAGTGATATAGGTGGGCTCGGAGAGACCCAGTACTTC	CATSDIGGLGETQYF
.	TRBD1	TRBV6-2/TRBV6-3	TRBJ2-7	TGTGCCAGCAGCCACTACCGCGGACAGGGATCCCGTGACGAGCAGTACTTC	CASSHYRGQGSRDEQYF
few	.	TRBV18	TRBJ2-5	TGTGCCAGCTCACCACGGGAACACAACCAAGAGACCCAGTACTTC	CASSPREHNQETQYF
.	TRBD2	TRBV20-1	TRBJ2-3	TGCAGTGCTAGAGCACTAGCGCCGTGGAGTACAGATACGCAGTATTTT	CSARALAPWSTDTQYF
.	.	TRBV2	TRBJ1-2	TGTGCCAGCAGAGCGCAGGGCCCGATTACCTTCAGCTACACCTTC	CASRAQGPITFSYTF
.	TRBD2	TRBV9	TRBJ2-3	TGTGCCAGCAGCGAGGGGACTAGCGGGCTTAGCACAGATACGCAGTATTTT	CASSEGTSGLSTDTQYF
.	.	TRBV6-5	TRBJ1-1	TGTGCCAGTTCTCGCCGGGCGAACACTGAAGCTTTCTTT	CASSRRANTEAFF
many	.	TRBV7-2	TRBJ2-7	TGTGCCAGCACCCTGGGTAGTATTGCCTACGAGCAGTACTTC	CASTLGSIAYEQYF
.	.	TRBV7-2	TRBJ2-4	TGTGCCAGCAGCCCTTACCCCATTGAGAAGCAGTACTTC	CASSPYPIEKQYF
many	.	TRBV20-1	TRBJ1-2	TGCAGTGCGAAAAGGGGTATGATGGATGGCTACACCTTC	CSAKRGMMDGYTF
.	TRBD2	TRBV9	TRBJ2-1	TGTGCCAGCAGCGTACCCCAGACTAGCGGGAGTAATGAGCAGTTCTTC	CASSVPQTSGSNEQFF
many	.	TRBV28	TRBJ2-3	TGTGCCAGCAGCCGTTCCGGGAGAAGCACAGATACGCAGTATTTT	CASSRSGRSTDTQYF